The 17 T cell receptor beta chains below were found in one sample sequenced in a study of CD8 T cells in ankylosing spondylitis. TCRdb redid the calling of the 5' RACE reads with MiXCR, one entry per CDR3 protein. The profile shows about 240,000 distinct CDR3 sequences, 8% to 9.5% of them singletons. Material for sequencing was blood, either unsorted or a sorted T cell fraction (not recorded which). Receptor source: a male donor with ankylosing spondylitis or in good health (not recorded which).

This clonotype appeared many times. The gene calls are TRBV3-1 and TRBJ2-5; the D is unclear. V was pared by 2 bases and J by 2 bases, with 3 bases between. Germline V gene sequence: CDR1 LGHDT, CDR2 YNNKEL (reference sequence). There are 12 residues in the CDR3. CDR3 coding DNA: TGTGCCAGCAGCCAAAAACAAGAGACCCAGTACTTC. This codes for CASSQKQETQYF.

Ten or more counts support this clonotype. This chain links TRBV14 with TRBJ2-7, with TRBD1 matching 7 bases. Per the germline V gene, CDR1 is SGHDN and CDR2 is FVKESK. The ends lost 1 base at V and 3 bases at J; junction bases unmatched: 9. This CDR3 is 16 amino acids long. CDR3 region: CASSQVEGTANYEQYF. CDR3 sequence (DNA): TGTGCCAGCAGCCAAGTGGAAGGGACAGCAAACTACGAGCAGTACTTC.

The chain has TRBV7-9 and TRBJ2-1; TRBD2 is a possible D gene (6 bases). The CDR3 runs to 16 residues. Trimming removed 4 bases from V and 0 bases from J, with 13 bases in between. Germline V gene data show CDR1 as SEHNR and CDR2 as FQNEAQ (reference sequence). CDR3 in amino acids: CASSSRDLSSYNEQFF. In DNA, the CDR3 is TGTGCCAGCAGCTCCCGGGACTTGAGCTCCTACAATGAGCAGTTCTTC.

This clonotype was seen at least ten times. The rearrangement joins TRBV7-2 to TRBJ1-6; unclear D gene. The CDR3 contains 15 residues. Germline CDR1 SGHTA, CDR2 FQGNSA. V lost 5 bases to trimming and J lost 0 bases, with 8 bases between them. CDR3: CASSPISSYNSPLHF. The CDR3, as DNA: TGTGCCAGCAGCCCGATAAGCTCCTATAATTCACCCCTCCACTTT.

Comment on this clonotype: A much bigger clone sits one base away, suggesting this may be a read error. J is TRBJ2-5 and V is TRBV7-2; 10 nucleotides match TRBD2. Per germline, CDR1 SGHTA and CDR2 FQGNSA. This CDR3 is 15 amino acids long. The CDR3: CARSKLAGYQETQYF. The DNA of the CDR3 is TGTGCCCGCAGCAAACTAGCGGGGTACCAAGAGACCCAGTACTTC.

In its sample, this clonotype was seen a few times. The chain is built from TRBV7-8 and TRBJ2-1; no reliable D call. The CDR3 spans 12 residues. Trimming took 5 bases from V and 6 from J, leaving 8 bases between them. In germline, CDR1 is SGHVS, CDR2 FQNEAQ. CDR3 bases: TGTGCCAGCAGCCGCCCGGCCAATGAGCAGTTCTTC. Translation gives CASSRPANEQFF.

This clonotype was seen at least ten times. The chain combines TRBV6-2 or TRBV6-3 with TRBJ2-1; D not resolved. The CDR3 has 13 amino acids. The germline V gene has CDR1 MNHEY and CDR2 SVGEGT. Trimming stripped 5 bases from V and 0 bases from J, with 5 bases between. In DNA, the CDR3 is TGTGCCAGCAGTAGGGACTCCTACAATGAGCAGTTCTTC. Protein: CASSRDSYNEQFF.

This clonotype was observed at least ten times. This chain uses TRBV12-3 or TRBV12-4 with TRBJ2-5, with 11 positions matching TRBD2. Trimming took 6 bases from V and 7 from J; bases not matched to a gene: 10. The CDR3 runs 15 residues. This CDR3 is CASSQLAGVDGTQYF. CDR3 sequence (DNA): TGTGCCAGCAGCCAACTAGCGGGAGTCGATGGGACCCAGTACTTC.

This clonotype was found many times. This chain uses TRBV20-1 with TRBJ1-5; the match to TRBD1 covers 9 bases. V shed 4 bases and J 9 bases; nucleotides not matched to a gene: 10. CDR3 size: 14 residues. Germline CDR1 and CDR2: DFQATT and SNEGSKA (reference sequence). CDR3 bases: TGCAGTGCTAAGGGACAGGGCACCCCGTGGCCCCAGCATTTT. Translating gives CSAKGQGTPWPQHF.

This clonotype was recorded only once. This chain uses TRBV10-1 with TRBJ2-7; 8 nucleotides line up with TRBD1. V trimming: 3 bases; J trimming: 1 base; junction bases outside the gene matches: 8. The germline gives CDR1 WNHNN, CDR2 SYGVQD (reference sequence). This CDR3 comprises 16 residues. The CDR3 protein is CASSDGRQGKSYEQYF. CDR3 coding DNA: TGCGCCAGCAGTGACGGTCGACAGGGGAAATCCTACGAGCAGTACTTC.

This clonotype appeared many times. V gene TRBV7-6 combines with J gene TRBJ2-2; 8 bases are shared with TRBD1. Germline assignment: CDR1 SGHVS and CDR2 FNYEAQ. CDR3 size: 18 residues. Trimming removed 1 base from V and 3 bases from J; junction bases left unmatched: 10. CDR3 protein: CASSLVLPGGADTGELFF. As DNA, the CDR3 is TGTGCCAGCAGCTTAGTACTTCCAGGGGGCGCCGACACCGGGGAGCTGTTTTTT.

This clonotype was counted at least ten times. The chain couples TRBV15 to TRBJ2-7; tentative D call: TRBD1 (6 bases). V shed 0 bases and J shed 4 bases, with 13 bases lying between them. The CDR3 is 15 amino acids. CDR1 is LNHNV, CDR2 YYDKDF, per germline (reference sequence). The CDR3 bases are TGTGCCACCAGCAGAGAAGGTGGGGACATTTACGAGCAGTACTTC. Residues: CATSREGGDIYEQYF.

In its sample, this clonotype was seen many times. The V gene is TRBV6-2 or TRBV6-3, the J gene TRBJ1-1, with a tentative D call TRBD1 (6 bases). V was shortened by 6 bases and J by 7 bases, with 12 bases between the two germline ends. This CDR3 contains 12 residues. From germline, CDR1 is MNHEY and CDR2 SVGEGT. The CDR3: CASRSAGVEAFF. The CDR3 DNA sequence: TGTGCCAGCAGGTCTGCAGGGGTTGAAGCTTTCTTT.

Many counts were recorded for this clonotype. The rearrangement links TRBV7-9 to TRBJ1-4; D is ambiguous. V was trimmed by 1 base and J by 8 bases, leaving 11 bases between them. Germline values: CDR1 SEHNR, CDR2 FQNEAQ (reference sequence). CDR3 length equals 14 residues. The CDR3 region is CASSLGTDTEKLFF. For the CDR3, the DNA is TGTGCCAGCAGCTTAGGGACCGATACAGAAAAACTGTTTTTT.

To note about this clonotype: This may come from a read error, since a much larger clone is one base off. The chain employs TRBV20-1 and TRBJ2-7, with 7 positions matching TRBD2. The CDR3 runs 17 residues. Germline V gene data show CDR1 as DFQATT and CDR2 as SNEGSKA (reference sequence). CDR3 nucleotides: TGCTGTGCTAGAGATGGGGAGGCTAGCGGAGACTCCTGCGAGCAGTACTTC. It codes for CCARDGEASGDSCEQYF.

This clonotype was seen more than once but under ten times. This chain connects TRBV6-2 or TRBV6-3 to TRBJ2-5; 13 nucleotides match TRBD2. Trimming at V came to 2 bases and at J to 9 bases, leaving 9 bases not matched to a gene. CDR1 and CDR2 from the germline V gene are MNHEY and SVGEGT. The CDR3 has 16 residues. The CDR3 here is CASSYELTSGRISQYF. CDR3 sequence (DNA): TGTGCCAGCAGTTACGAGTTGACTAGCGGGAGGATTTCCCAGTACTTC.

This clonotype was detected ten times or more. V gene TRBV12-3 or TRBV12-4 combines with J gene TRBJ1-1; a possible D gene is TRBD1 (5 bases). The CDR3 runs 14 residues. V was pared by 8 bases and J by 0 bases, with 13 bases between. The CDR3, as DNA: TGTGCCAGCTCCTTCAGGACAATGAACACTGAAGCTTTCTTT. Its protein product is CASSFRTMNTEAFF.